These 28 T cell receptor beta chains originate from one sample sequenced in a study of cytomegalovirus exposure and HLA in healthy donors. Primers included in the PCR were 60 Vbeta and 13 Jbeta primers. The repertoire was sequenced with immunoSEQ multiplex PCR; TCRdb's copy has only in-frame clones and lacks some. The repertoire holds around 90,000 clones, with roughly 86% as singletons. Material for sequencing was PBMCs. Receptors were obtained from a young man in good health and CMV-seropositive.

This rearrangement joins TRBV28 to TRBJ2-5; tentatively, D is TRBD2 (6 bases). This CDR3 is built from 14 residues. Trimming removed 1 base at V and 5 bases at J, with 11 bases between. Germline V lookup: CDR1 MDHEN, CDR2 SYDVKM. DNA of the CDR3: TGTGCCAGCAGTTTATTTCATGGAGGGGAGACCCAGTACTTC. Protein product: CASSLFHGGETQYF. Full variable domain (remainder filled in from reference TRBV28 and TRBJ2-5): DVKVTQSSRYLVKRTGEKVFLECVQDMDHENMFWYRQDPGLGLRLIYFSYDVKMKEKGDIPEGYSVSREKKERFSLILESASTNQTSMYLCASSLFHGGETQYFGPGTRLLVL.

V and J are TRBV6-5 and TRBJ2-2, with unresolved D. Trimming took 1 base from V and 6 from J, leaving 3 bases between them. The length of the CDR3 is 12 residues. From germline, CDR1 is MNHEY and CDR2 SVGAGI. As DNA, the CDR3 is TGTGCCAGCAGTTACTTCTCCGGGGAGCTGTTTTTT. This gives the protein CASSYFSGELFF.

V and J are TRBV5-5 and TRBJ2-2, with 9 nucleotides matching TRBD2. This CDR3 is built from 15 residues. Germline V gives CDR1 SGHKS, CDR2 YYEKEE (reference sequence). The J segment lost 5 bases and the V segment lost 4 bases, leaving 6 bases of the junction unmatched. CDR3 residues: CASSDSGRRTGELFF. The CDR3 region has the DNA TGTGCCAGCAGCGATAGCGGGAGAAGGACCGGGGAGCTGTTTTTT.

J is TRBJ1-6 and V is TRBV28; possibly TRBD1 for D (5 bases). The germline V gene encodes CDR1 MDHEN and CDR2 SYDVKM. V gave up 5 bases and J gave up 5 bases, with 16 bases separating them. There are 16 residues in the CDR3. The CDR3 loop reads CASSTDAGLDNSPLHF. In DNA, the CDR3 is TGTGCCAGCAGTACCGACGCAGGGCTCGATAATTCACCCCTCCACTTT.

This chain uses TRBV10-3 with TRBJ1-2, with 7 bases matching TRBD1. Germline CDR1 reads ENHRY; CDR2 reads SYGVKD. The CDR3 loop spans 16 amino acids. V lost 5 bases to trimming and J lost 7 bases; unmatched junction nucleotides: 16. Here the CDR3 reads CAISRPTGSGTTGYTF. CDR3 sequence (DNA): TGTGCCATCAGTCGCCCGACAGGGTCCGGAACTACTGGCTACACCTTC.

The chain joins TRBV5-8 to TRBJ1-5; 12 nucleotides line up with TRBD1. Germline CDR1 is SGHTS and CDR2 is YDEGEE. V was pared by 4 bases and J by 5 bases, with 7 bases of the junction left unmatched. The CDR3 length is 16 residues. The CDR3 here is CASSTGQGAVYQPQHF. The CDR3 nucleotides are TGTGCCAGCAGCACGGGACAGGGGGCCGTATATCAGCCCCAGCATTTT.

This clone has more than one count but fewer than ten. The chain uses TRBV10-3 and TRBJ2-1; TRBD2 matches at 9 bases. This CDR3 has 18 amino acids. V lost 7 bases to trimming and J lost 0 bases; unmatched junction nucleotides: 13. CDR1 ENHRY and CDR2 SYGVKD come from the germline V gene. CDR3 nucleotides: TGTGCCATCAAGCCCGGGGGGCGGGAGGGGAGCTCCTACAATGAGCAGTTCTTC. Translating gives CAIKPGGREGSSYNEQFF.

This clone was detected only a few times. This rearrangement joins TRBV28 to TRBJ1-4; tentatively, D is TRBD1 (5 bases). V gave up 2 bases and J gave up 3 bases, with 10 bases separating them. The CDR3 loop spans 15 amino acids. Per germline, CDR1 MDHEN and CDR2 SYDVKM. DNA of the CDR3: TGTGCCAGCAGTTTACAGGGACTATCTAATGAAAAACTGTTTTTT. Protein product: CASSLQGLSNEKLFF.

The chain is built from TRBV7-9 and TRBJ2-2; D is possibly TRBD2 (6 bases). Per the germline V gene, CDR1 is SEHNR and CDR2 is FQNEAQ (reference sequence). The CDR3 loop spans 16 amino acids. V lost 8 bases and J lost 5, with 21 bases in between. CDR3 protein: CASGGGARIYTGELFF. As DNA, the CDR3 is TGTGCCAGCGGAGGAGGGGCGCGGATTTATACCGGGGAGCTGTTTTTT.

CDR3 residues: CASSLGRGYGYTF. CDR3 sequence (DNA): TGTGCCAGCAGCTTGGGCAGGGGCTATGGCTACACCTTC. This chain links TRBV7-8 with TRBJ1-2; a possible D gene is TRBD1 (6 bases). Germline loops: CDR1 SGHVS, CDR2 FQNEAQ. Trimming took 3 bases from V and 4 from J, leaving 9 bases between them. This CDR3 is built from 13 residues.

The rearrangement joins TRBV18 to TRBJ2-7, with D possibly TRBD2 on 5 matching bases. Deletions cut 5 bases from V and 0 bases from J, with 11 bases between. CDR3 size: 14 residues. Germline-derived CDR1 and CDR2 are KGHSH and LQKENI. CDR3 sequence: CASSFSRDSYEQYF. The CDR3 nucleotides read TGTGCCAGCTCATTCAGCCGGGACTCCTACGAGCAGTACTTC.

The CDR3 DNA sequence: TGTGCCAGCAGCTTAGCCCCTGATGGGAGCGGGAGCTACAATGAGCAGTTCTTC. Its translation is CASSLAPDGSGSYNEQFF. The chain couples TRBV7-9 to TRBJ2-1, with TRBD2 identical over 8 bases. This CDR3 spans 18 amino acids. Germline V CDR1 and CDR2: SEHNR, FQNEAQ (reference sequence). V lost 0 bases to trimming and J lost 3 bases; unmatched junction nucleotides: 10.

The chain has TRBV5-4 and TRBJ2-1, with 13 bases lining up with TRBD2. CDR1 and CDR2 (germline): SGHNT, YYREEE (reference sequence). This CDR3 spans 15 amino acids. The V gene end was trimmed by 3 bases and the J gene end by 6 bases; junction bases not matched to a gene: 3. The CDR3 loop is CASSSLAGGINEQFF. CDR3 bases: TGTGCCAGCAGCTCACTAGCGGGAGGGATCAATGAGCAGTTCTTC.

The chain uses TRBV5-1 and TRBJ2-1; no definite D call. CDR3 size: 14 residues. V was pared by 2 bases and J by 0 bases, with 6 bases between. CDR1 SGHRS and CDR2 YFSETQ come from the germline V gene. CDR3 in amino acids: CASSLQSSYNEQFF. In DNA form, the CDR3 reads TGCGCCAGCAGCTTACAGAGCTCCTACAATGAGCAGTTCTTC.

The CDR3 DNA reads as TGTGCCCACGGAGGGAACCAAGAGACCCAGTACTTC. As protein: CAHGGNQETQYF. The chain uses TRBV2 and TRBJ2-5, with TRBD2 as a possible D gene (6 bases). This CDR3 is built from 12 residues. Germline V lookup: CDR1 SNHLY, CDR2 FYNNEI. V was shortened by 11 bases and J by 0 bases, with 10 bases between the two germline ends.

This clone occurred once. CDR3 sequence: CASSVGLNYEQYF. Here the CDR3 DNA reads TGTGCCAGCTCCGTGGGACTGAACTACGAGCAGTACTTC. V and J are TRBV18 and TRBJ2-7; perhaps TRBD2 as D (6 bases). The germline gives CDR1 KGHSH, CDR2 LQKENI. Trimming shortened V by 6 bases and J by 3 bases, and 12 bases separated the two germline ends. CDR3 size: 13 residues. Full variable domain (missing parts from reference TRBV18 and TRBJ2-7): NAGVMQNPRHLVRRRGQEARLRCSPMKGHSHVYWYRQLPEEGLKFMVYLQKENIIDESGMPKERFSAEFPKEGPSILRIQQVVRGDSAAYFCASSVGLNYEQYFGPGTRLTVT.

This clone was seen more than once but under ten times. The chain's CDR3 is CASSSQGAGGYTF. The CDR3 nucleotides read TGTGCCAGCAGCTCACAGGGGGCTGGCGGCTACACCTTC. The chain couples TRBV7-8 to TRBJ1-2; 9 nucleotides line up with TRBD1. CDR3 size: 13 residues. Looked up from germline, CDR1 is SGHVS and CDR2 is FQNEAQ. Germline trimming cut 4 bases from V and 8 bases from J; bases unmatched to any gene: 5.

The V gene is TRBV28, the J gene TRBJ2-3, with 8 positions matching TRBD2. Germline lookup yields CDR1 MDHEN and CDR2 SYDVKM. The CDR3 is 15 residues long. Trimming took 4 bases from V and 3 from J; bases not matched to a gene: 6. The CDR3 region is CASSSLAGGTDTQYF. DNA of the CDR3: TGTGCCAGCAGTTCCCTGGCGGGAGGTACAGATACGCAGTATTTT.

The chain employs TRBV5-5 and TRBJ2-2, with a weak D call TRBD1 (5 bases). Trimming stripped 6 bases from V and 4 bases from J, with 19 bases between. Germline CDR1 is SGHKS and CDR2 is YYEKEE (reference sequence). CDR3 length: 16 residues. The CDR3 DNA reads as TGTGCCAGCACAGGGTTGGGTGGCCTGGCCACCGGGGAGCTGTTTTTT. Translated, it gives CASTGLGGLATGELFF.

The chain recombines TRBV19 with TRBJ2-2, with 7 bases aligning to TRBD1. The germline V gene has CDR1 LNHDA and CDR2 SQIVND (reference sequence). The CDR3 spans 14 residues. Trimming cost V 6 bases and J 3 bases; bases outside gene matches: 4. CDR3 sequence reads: CASSLTGDTGELFF. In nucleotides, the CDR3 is TGTGCCAGTAGCCTTACAGGGGACACCGGGGAGCTGTTTTTT.

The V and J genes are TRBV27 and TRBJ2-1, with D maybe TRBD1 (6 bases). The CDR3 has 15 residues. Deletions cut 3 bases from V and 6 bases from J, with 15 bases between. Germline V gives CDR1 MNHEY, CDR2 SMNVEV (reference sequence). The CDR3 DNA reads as TGTGCCAGCAGTTTTTGGCAGCAGGGGCCCAATGAGCAGTTCTTC. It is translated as CASSFWQQGPNEQFF.

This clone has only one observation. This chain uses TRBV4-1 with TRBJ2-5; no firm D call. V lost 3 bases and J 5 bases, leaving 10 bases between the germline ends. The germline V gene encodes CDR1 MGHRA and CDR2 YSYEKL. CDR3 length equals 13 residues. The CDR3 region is CASSQGLGETQYF. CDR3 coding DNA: TGCGCCAGCAGCCAGGGCCTGGGCGAGACCCAGTACTTC.

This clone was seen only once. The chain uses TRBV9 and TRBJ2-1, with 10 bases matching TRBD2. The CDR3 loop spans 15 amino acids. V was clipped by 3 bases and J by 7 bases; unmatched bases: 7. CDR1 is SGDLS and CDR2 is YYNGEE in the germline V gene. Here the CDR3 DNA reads TGTGCCAGCAGCGCCCTAGCGGGAGCTCTGAATGAGCAGTTCTTC. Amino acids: CASSALAGALNEQFF.

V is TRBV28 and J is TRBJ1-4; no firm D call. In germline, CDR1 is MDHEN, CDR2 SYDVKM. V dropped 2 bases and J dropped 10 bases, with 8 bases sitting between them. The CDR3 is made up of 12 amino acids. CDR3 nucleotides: TGTGCCAGCAGTTTAAACGAGGGAAAACTGTTTTTT. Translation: CASSLNEGKLFF.

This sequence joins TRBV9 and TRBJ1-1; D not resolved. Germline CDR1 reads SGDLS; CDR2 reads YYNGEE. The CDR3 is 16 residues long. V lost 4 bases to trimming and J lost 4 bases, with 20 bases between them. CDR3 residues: CASSPRGGMGVTEAFF. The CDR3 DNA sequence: TGTGCCAGCAGCCCCCGAGGAGGGATGGGTGTCACTGAAGCTTTCTTT.

CDR3 region: CASSQAWGPGSPLHF. The CDR3 coding sequence is TGTGCCAGCAGCCAAGCGTGGGGCCCCGGTTCACCCCTCCACTTT. The chain carries TRBV14 and TRBJ1-6; D is perhaps TRBD1 (5 bases). Germline assignment: CDR1 SGHDN and CDR2 FVKESK. Trimming took 1 base from V and 9 from J, leaving 13 bases between them. CDR3 length equals 15 residues.

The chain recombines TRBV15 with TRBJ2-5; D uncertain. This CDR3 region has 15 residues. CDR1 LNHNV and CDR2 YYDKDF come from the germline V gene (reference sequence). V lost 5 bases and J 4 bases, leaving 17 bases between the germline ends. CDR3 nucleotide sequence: TGTGCCACCAGCCTAAGTCGGTCCCTGCGAGAGACCCAGTACTTC. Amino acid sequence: CATSLSRSLRETQYF.

CDR3 bases: TGCGCCAGCAGCCTACGACAGGGAGCTAATGAAAAACTGTTTTTT. Translation: CASSLRQGANEKLFF. The chain couples TRBV4-1 to TRBJ1-4, with 7 bases identical to TRBD1. Trimming took 4 bases from V and 3 from J; bases not matched to a gene: 5. The CDR3 consists of 15 residues. Germline CDR1 is MGHRA and CDR2 is YSYEKL.